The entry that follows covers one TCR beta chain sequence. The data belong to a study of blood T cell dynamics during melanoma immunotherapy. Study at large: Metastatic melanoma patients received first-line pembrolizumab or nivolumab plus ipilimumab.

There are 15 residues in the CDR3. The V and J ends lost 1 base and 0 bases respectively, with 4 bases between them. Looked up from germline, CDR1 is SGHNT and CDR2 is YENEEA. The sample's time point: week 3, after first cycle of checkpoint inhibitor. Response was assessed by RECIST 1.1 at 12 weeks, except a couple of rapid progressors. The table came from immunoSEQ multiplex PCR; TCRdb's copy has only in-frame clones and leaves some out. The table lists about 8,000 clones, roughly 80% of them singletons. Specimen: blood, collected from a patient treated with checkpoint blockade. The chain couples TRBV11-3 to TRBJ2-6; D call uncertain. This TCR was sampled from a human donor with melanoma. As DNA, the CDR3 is TGTGCCAGCAGCTTAGGGGGCTCTGGGGCCAACGTCCTGACTTTC. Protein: CASSLGGSGANVLTF.